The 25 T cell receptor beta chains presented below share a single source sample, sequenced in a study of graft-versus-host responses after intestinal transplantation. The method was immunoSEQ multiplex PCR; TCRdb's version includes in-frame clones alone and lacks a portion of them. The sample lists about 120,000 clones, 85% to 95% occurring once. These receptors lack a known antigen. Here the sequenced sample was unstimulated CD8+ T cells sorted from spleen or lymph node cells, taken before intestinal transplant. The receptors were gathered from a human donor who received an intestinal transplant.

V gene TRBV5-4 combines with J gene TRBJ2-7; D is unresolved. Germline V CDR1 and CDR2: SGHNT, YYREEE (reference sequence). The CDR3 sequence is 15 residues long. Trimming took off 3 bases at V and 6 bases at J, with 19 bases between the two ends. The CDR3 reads CASSYGVNALTEQYF. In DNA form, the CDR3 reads TGTGCCAGCAGCTATGGGGTAAATGCTCTGACCGAGCAGTACTTC.

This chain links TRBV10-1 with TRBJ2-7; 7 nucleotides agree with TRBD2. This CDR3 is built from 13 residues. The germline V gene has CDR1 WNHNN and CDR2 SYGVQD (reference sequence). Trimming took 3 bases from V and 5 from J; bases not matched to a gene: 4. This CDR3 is CASSERGRDEQYF. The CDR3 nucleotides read TGCGCCAGCAGTGAACGGGGGAGGGACGAGCAGTACTTC.

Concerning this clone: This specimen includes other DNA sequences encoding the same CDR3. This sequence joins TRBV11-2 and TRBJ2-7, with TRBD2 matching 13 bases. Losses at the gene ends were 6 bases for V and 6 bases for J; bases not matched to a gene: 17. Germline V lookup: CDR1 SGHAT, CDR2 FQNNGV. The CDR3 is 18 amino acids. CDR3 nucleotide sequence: TGTGCCAGCAGTCTATGGACTAGCGGGAGAGCAGGGCGAGGCGAGCAGTACTTC. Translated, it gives CASSLWTSGRAGRGEQYF.

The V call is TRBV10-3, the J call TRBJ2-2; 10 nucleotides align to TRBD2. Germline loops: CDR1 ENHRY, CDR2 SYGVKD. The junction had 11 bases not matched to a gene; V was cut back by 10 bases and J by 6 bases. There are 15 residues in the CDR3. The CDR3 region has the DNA TGTGCCACGCCCGTAGCGGGAGGAGCGGCCGGGGAGCTGTTTTTT. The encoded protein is CATPVAGGAAGELFF.

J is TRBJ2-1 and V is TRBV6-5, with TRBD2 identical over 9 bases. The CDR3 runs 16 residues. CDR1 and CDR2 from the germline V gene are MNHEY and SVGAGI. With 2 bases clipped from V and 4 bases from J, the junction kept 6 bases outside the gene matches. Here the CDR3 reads CASSYPGTSRYNEQFF. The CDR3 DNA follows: TGTGCCAGCAGTTACCCCGGGACTAGCCGATACAATGAGCAGTTCTTC.

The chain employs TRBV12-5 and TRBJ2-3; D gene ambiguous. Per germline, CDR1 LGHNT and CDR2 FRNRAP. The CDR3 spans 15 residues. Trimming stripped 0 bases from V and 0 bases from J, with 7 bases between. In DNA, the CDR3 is TGTGCTAGTGGTTTGGTACGTAGTAGCACAGATACGCAGTATTTT. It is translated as CASGLVRSSTDTQYF.

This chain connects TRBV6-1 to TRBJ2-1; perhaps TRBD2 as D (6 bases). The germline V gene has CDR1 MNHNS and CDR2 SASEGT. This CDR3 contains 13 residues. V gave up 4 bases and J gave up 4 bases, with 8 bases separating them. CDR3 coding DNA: TGTGCCAGCAGTGGGGGACTGTACAATGAGCAGTTCTTC. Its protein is CASSGGLYNEQFF.

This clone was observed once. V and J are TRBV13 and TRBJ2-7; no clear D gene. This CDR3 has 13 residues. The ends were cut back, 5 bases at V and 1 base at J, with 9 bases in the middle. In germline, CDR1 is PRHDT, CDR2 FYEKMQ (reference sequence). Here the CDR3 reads CASSKNPSYEQYF. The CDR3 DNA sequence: TGTGCCAGCAGCAAGAACCCTTCCTACGAGCAGTACTTC.

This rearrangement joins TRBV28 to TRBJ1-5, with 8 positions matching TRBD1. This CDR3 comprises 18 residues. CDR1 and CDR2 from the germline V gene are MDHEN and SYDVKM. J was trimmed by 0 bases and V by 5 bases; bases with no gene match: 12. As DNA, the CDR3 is TGTGCCAGCAGTATCCCGGGACAGGAGTTCTATAGCAATCAGCCCCAGCATTTT. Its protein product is CASSIPGQEFYSNQPQHF.

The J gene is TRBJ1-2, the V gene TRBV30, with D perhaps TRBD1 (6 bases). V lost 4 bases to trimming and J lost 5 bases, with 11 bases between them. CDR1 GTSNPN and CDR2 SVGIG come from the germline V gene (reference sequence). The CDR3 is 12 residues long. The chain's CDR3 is CAWTRGRYGYTF. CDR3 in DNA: TGTGCCTGGACCAGGGGTCGATATGGCTACACCTTC.

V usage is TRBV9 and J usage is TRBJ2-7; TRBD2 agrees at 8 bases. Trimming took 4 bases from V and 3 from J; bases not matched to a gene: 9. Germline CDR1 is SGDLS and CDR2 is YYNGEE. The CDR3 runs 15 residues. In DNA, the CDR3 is TGTGCCAGCAGCCCCCCTAATAGCGGGGACTACGAGCAGTACTTC. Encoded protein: CASSPPNSGDYEQYF.

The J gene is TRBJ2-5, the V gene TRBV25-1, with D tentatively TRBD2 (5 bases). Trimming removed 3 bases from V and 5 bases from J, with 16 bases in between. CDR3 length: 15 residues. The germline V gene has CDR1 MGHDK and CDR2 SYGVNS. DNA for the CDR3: TGTGCCAGCAGTGAGATGATAGGAAGAGGGGAGACCCAGTACTTC. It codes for CASSEMIGRGETQYF.

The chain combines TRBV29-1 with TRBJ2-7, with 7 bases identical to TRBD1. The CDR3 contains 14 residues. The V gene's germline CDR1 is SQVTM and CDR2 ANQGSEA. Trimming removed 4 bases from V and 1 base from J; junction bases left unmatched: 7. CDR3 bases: TGCAGCGTTGTTCCCGGGACAGCGTCCTACGAGCAGTACTTC. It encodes CSVVPGTASYEQYF.

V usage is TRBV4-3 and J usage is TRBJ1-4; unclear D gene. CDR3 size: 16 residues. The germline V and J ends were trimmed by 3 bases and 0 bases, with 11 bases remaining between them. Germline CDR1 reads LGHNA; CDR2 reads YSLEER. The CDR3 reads CASSQSVPATNEKLFF. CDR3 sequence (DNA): TGCGCCAGCAGCCAGTCAGTGCCCGCAACTAATGAAAAACTGTTTTTT.

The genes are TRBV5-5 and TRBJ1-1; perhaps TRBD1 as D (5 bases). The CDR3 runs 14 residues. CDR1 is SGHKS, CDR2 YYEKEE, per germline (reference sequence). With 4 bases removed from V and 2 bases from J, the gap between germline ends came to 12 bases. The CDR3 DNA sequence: TGTGCCAGCAGCGAGGGACCCGAAAACACTGAAGCTTTCTTT. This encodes CASSEGPENTEAFF.

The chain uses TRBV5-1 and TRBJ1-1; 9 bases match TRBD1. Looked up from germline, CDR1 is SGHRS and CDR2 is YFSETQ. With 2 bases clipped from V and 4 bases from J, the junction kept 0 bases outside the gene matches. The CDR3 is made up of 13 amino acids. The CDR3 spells CASSLQGATEAFF. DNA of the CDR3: TGCGCCAGCAGCTTACAGGGGGCCACTGAAGCTTTCTTT.

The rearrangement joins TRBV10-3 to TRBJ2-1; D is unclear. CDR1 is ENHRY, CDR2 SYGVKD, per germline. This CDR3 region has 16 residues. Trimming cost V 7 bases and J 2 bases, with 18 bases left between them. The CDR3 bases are TGTGCCATCAATACCCCCGGTAGAACGACCTACAATGAGCAGTTCTTC. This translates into CAINTPGRTTYNEQFF.

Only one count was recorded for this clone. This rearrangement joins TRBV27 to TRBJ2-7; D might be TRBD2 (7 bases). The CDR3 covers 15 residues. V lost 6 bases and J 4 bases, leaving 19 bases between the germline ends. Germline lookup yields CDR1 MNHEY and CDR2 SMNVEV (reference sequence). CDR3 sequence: CASSLGGGAGYEQYF. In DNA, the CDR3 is TGTGCCAGCAGCCTAGGGGGGGGCGCGGGATACGAGCAGTACTTC.

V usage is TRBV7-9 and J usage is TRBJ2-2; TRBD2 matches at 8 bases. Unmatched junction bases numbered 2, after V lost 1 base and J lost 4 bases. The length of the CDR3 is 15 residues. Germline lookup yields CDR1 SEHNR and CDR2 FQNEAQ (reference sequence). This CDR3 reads CASSLVGRATGELFF. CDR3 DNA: TGTGCCAGCAGCTTAGTCGGGAGGGCCACCGGGGAGCTGTTTTTT.

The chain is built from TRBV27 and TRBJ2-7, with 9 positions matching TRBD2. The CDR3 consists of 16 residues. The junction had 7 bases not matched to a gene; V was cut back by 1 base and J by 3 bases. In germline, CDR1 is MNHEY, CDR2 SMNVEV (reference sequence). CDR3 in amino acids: CASSLLAGAWVYEQYF. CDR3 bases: TGTGCCAGCAGTTTATTAGCGGGAGCTTGGGTCTACGAGCAGTACTTC.

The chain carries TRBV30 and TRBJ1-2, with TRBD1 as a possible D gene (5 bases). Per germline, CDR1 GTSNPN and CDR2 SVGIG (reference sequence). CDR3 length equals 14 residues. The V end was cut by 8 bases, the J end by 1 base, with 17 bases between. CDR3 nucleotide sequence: TGTGCCCGGACTTCCGGGGCCATTAACTATGGCTACACCTTC. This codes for CARTSGAINYGYTF.

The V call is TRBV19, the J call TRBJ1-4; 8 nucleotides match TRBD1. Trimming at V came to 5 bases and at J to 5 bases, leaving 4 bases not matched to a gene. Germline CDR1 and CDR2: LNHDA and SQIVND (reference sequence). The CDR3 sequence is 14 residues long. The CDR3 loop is CASSLDRDNEKLFF. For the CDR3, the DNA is TGTGCCAGTAGTCTGGACAGGGACAATGAAAAACTGTTTTTT. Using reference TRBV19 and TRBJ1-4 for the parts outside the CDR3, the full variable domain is DGGITQSPKYLFRKEGQNVTLSCEQNLNHDAMYWYRQDPGQGLRLIYYSQIVNDFQKGDIAEGYSVSREKKESFPLTVTSAQKNPTAFYLCASSLDRDNEKLFFGSGTQLSVL.

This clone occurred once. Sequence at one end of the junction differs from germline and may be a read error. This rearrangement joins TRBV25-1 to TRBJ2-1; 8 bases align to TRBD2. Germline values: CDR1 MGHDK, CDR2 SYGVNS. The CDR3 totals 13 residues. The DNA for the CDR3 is TGTGCCACCAGTAGCGGGAATGGGAATGAGCAGTTCTTC. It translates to CATSSGNGNEQFF.

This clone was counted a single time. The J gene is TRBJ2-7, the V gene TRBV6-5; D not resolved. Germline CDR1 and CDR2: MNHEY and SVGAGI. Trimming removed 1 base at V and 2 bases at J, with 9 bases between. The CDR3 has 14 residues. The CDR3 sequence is CASSYLDGTYEQYF. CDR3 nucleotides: TGTGCCAGCAGTTACTTGGACGGAACCTACGAGCAGTACTTC.

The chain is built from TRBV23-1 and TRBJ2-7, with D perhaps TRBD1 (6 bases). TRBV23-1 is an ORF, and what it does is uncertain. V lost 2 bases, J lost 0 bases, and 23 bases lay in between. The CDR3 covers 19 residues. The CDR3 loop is CASSQEVRNPDSPSYEQYF. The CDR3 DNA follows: TGCGCCAGCAGTCAAGAAGTCAGGAACCCGGACAGCCCCTCCTACGAGCAGTACTTC.